The present TCR beta chain was sequenced within a study of identical twins. CDR1 and CDR2 from the germline V gene are SGHDT and YYEEEE. The CDR3 spans 17 residues. V shed 2 bases, J shed 5 bases, and the junction held 7 bases outside the gene matches. TCRdb re-derived calls from the 5' RACE reads in MiXCR, one entry per CDR3 protein. The table records around 1.7 million distinct CDR3 sequences, around a third of them present only once. This chain links TRBV5-6 with TRBJ2-1, with 13 bases aligning to TRBD2. The TCR comes from a newborn girl in good health. The specimen sequenced was cord blood. The CDR3 region has the DNA TGTGCCAGCAGCTTCAGGACTAGCGGGAGCAGCCACAATGAGCAGTTCTTC. Its protein is CASSFRTSGSSHNEQFF.